This T cell receptor (beta chain) was observed in a study of molecular identifiers for immune sequencing clone quantification. Study outcomes and limitations: Clone sizes could be underestimated for highly expanded clones when identical TCR molecules share a barcode. In CMV-specific effectors, clones above 20 copies held over 98% of molecules; naive, under 1%.

CDR1 is DFQATT and CDR2 is SNEGSKA in the germline V gene (reference sequence). Germline trimming cut 3 bases from V and 3 bases from J; bases unmatched to any gene: 9. The CDR3 sequence is 16 residues long. Naive CD8 T cells were sorted, and the gate applied was CD8+CD4-CCR7+CD45RA+. Worth noting for this clonotype: Its antigen is currently unknown.

In preparing bulk TCR libraries, previously described methods and listed TCR primers were used. MiXCR, run by TCRdb on the PCR reads, gives a single entry per CDR3 protein. The sample has about 640,000 distinct CDR3 sequences; 15% to 20% are singletons. The chain recombines TRBV20-1 with TRBJ2-7, with 12 bases matching TRBD2. This TCR was sampled from a human donor in good health. Some libraries in this study had Jurkat cell RNA spiked in. Sequencing used naive CD8+ T cells from blood, with Jurkat cell RNA spiked in. Subset meaning: FACS-sorted CD8+CD4-CCR7+CD45RA+ naive T cells. The CDR3: CSASPSGRVGFYEQYF. In DNA form, the CDR3 reads TGCAGTGCTAGTCCTAGCGGGAGGGTGGGTTTCTACGAGCAGTACTTC.